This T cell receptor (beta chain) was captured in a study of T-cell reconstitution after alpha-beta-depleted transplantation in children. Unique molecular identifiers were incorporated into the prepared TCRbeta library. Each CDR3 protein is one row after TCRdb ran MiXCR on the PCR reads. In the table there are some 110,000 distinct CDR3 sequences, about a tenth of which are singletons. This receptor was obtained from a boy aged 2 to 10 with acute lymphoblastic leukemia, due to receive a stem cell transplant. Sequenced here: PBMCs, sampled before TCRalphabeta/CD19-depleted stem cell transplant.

The CDR3 sequence is CASSFGLARTYEQYF. The CDR3 DNA is TGCGCCAGCAGCTTCGGACTAGCGAGGACCTACGAGCAGTACTTC. The rearrangement uses TRBV5-1 and TRBJ2-7; TRBD2 matches at 9 bases. Germline trimming cut 2 bases from V and 2 bases from J; bases unmatched to any gene: 5. Germline V gene lookup returns CDR1 SGHRS and CDR2 YFSETQ. The CDR3 has 15 residues.